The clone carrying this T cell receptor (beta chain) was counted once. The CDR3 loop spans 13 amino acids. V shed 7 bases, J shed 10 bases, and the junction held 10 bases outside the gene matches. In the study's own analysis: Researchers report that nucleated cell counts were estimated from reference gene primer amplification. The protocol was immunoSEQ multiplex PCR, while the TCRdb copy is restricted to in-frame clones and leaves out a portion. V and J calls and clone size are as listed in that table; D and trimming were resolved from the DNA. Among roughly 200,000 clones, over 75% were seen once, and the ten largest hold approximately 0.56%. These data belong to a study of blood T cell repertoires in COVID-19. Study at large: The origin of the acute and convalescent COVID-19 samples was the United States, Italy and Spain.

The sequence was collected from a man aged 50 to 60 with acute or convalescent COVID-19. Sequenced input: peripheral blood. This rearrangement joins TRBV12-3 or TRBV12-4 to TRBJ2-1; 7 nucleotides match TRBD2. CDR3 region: CASNLAEGREQFF. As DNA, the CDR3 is TGTGCCAGCAATCTAGCGGAGGGGAGGGAGCAGTTCTTC.